This T cell receptor beta chain originates from a study of T cell repertoires in cytomegalovirus infection. Study at large: Use of recently identified HLA-C-restricted and well-studied HLA-B-restricted CMV epitopes was part of the study. Both a matching HLA type and CMV infection were indicated by public TCR beta signatures.

TCRdb called the reads again in MiXCR, with one record for every CDR3 protein. The sample records 450,000 to 650,000 distinct CDR3 sequences, roughly 43% being singletons. Overall study findings and caveats: Adding up the frequency of public TCR beta families identified people who carried CMV plus the relevant HLA.

This clonotype was seen a handful of times. Its specificity is unknown. V was pared by 4 bases and J by 0 bases, with 11 bases between. This CDR3 region has 15 residues. Germline CDR1 reads SGHTA; CDR2 reads FQGNSA. The chain couples TRBV7-2 to TRBJ2-3; D is unclear. This receptor was obtained from a human donor in good health (CMV status not recorded). Some clones in this sample may be carry-over from other donors' samples. This sample comprised cultured PBMCs, obtained from culture after CMV antigen stimulation. Here the CDR3 reads CASSSVSGSTDTQYF. Written as DNA, the CDR3 is TGTGCCAGCAGCTCCGTAAGTGGTAGCACAGATACGCAGTATTTT.